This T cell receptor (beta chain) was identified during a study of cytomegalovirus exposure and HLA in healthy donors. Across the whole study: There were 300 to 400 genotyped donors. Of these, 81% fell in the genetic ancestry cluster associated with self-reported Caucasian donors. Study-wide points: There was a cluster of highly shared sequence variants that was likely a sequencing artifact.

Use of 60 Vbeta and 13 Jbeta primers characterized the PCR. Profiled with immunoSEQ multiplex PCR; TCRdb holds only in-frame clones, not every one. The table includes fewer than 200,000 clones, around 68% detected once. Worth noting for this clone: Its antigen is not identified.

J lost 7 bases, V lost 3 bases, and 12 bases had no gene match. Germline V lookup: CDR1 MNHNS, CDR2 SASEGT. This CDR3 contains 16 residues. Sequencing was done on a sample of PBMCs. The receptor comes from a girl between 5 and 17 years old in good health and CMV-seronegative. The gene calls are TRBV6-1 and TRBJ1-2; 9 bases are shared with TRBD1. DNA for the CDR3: TGTGCCAGCAGTGATACACCGGGACAGGGACAGGGTGGCTACACCTTC. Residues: CASSDTPGQGQGGYTF.